Each of the 25 T cell receptor beta chains below was sequenced from the same sample in a study of T cell changes during pregnancy in multiple sclerosis (dated by TCRdb to the late 2010s). Library creation used the immunoSEQ multiplex PCR assay. The immuneACCESS repertoire file appears here via TCRdb, limited to in-frame rearrangements. These files lack a portion of the clones; in checked studies, under half of the deficit traces to unresolved V genes, and the cause of the others is not known. The sample table lists about 92,000 clones, over 80% of them with a count of one. 2.6% of the sample goes to the ten largest clones. The source was peripheral blood, collected in the first trimester of pregnancy. These receptor sequences come from a female donor with multiple sclerosis, enrolled in a pregnancy study.

This clone came up once. The rearrangement links TRBV28 to TRBJ2-1, with 7 bases aligning to TRBD1. The junction had 20 bases not matched to a gene; V was cut back by 10 bases and J by 8 bases. The CDR3 consists of 16 residues. The germline CDR1 and CDR2 sequences are MDHEN and SYDVKM. CDR3: CATLGEIRDSLYEQFF. CDR3 in DNA: TGTGCCACCCTGGGGGAGATCCGGGACAGTTTGTATGAGCAGTTCTTC.

The V and J genes are TRBV5-1 and TRBJ2-7, with D unclear. Germline CDR1 reads SGHRS; CDR2 reads YFSETQ. The CDR3 extends over 15 amino acids. The V and J ends lost 0 bases and 3 bases respectively, with 13 bases between them. The DNA of the CDR3 is TGCGCCAGCAGCTTGGGGGCAGGCGACGGCTACGAGCAGTACTTC. As protein: CASSLGAGDGYEQYF.

V gene TRBV27 combines with J gene TRBJ1-1; D might be TRBD1 (5 bases). This CDR3 spans 16 amino acids. V shed 3 bases and J shed 0 bases, with 14 bases lying between them. CDR1 and CDR2 from the germline V gene are MNHEY and SMNVEV (reference sequence). CDR3: CASSLGQGNMNTEAFF. The CDR3 DNA is TGTGCCAGCAGTTTGGGGCAGGGCAACATGAACACTGAAGCTTTCTTT.

The chain couples TRBV2 to TRBJ1-2, with a weak D call TRBD1 (5 bases). Germline CDR1 reads SNHLY; CDR2 reads FYNNEI. CDR3 length: 13 residues. Trimming pared 4 bases from V and 8 bases from J, leaving 14 bases between. CDR3 DNA: TGTGCCAGCAGTGGTCTGGGGCCATTCGGCTACACCTTC. Translated: CASSGLGPFGYTF.

V usage is TRBV6-5 and J usage is TRBJ2-1, with 9 bases identical to TRBD2. CDR3 length: 16 amino acids. CDR1 and CDR2 from the germline V gene are MNHEY and SVGAGI. Trimming removed 0 bases from V and 5 bases from J; junction bases left unmatched: 5. The CDR3 region has the DNA TGTGCCAGCAGTTACTCGACTAGCGGAGTAAACAATGAGCAGTTCTTC. Its translation is CASSYSTSGVNNEQFF.

This clone showed up just once. This rearrangement joins TRBV2 to TRBJ1-1, with a tentative D call TRBD1 (6 bases). V was shortened by 6 bases and J by 0 bases, with 11 bases between the two germline ends. Germline assignment: CDR1 SNHLY and CDR2 FYNNEI. The CDR3 covers 14 residues. CDR3 nucleotides: TGTGCCAGCAGAATAGGACAGTTGAACACTGAAGCTTTCTTT. As protein: CASRIGQLNTEAFF. Drawing the rest from reference TRBV2 and TRBJ1-1, the complete variable domain is EPEVTQTPSHQVTQMGQEVILRCVPISNHLYFYWYRQILGQKVEFLVSFYNNEISEKSEIFDDQFSVERPDGSNFTLKIRSTKLEDSAMYFCASRIGQLNTEAFFGQGTRLTVV.

The rearrangement uses TRBV5-1 and TRBJ2-7; possibly TRBD2 for D (6 bases). Germline V gives CDR1 SGHRS, CDR2 YFSETQ. CDR3 size: 13 residues. V lost 5 bases to trimming and J lost 3 bases, with 12 bases between them. The CDR3 coding sequence is TGCGCCAGCAGAAGCCCGGGAGACTACGAGCAGTACTTC. This gives the protein CASRSPGDYEQYF. Full variable domain (rest looked up from reference TRBV5-1 and TRBJ2-7): KAGVTQTPRYLIKTRGQQVTLSCSPISGHRSVSWYQQTPGQGLQFLFEYFSETQRNKGNFPGRFSGRQFSNSRSEMNVSTLELGDSALYLCASRSPGDYEQYFGPGTRLTVT.

The V and J genes are TRBV5-5 and TRBJ2-7, with D tentatively TRBD1 (7 bases). Between the trimmed V and J ends, which lost 0 bases and 2 bases, there was a span of 12 bases. CDR3 length equals 15 residues. From germline, CDR1 is SGHKS and CDR2 YYEKEE (reference sequence). The CDR3 reads CASSLAQGGPYEQYF. CDR3 DNA sequence: TGTGCCAGCAGCTTGGCCCAGGGGGGACCCTACGAGCAGTACTTC.

The rearrangement joins TRBV28 to TRBJ1-1; 7 bases are shared with TRBD1. Per germline, CDR1 MDHEN and CDR2 SYDVKM. This CDR3 spans 16 amino acids. V shed 8 bases and J 0 bases; nucleotides not matched to a gene: 12. The CDR3 loop reads CASGSVTGALNTEAFF. In DNA, the CDR3 is TGTGCCAGCGGGTCCGTTACAGGGGCTTTGAACACTGAAGCTTTCTTT.

This rearrangement joins TRBV5-1 to TRBJ2-7, with D possibly being TRBD1 (7 bases). This CDR3 has 16 amino acids. The V gene lost 2 bases and the J gene lost 5 bases, with 20 bases spanning the gap. From germline, CDR1 is SGHRS and CDR2 YFSETQ. The CDR3 nucleotides are TGCGCCAGCAGCTTCGCGACAGGGAGGACCCTACACGAGCAGTACTTC. It encodes CASSFATGRTLHEQYF.

This clone showed up just once. The chain has TRBV28 and TRBJ1-2, with 7 bases that match TRBD1. Germline trimming cut 3 bases from V and 2 bases from J; bases unmatched to any gene: 6. The CDR3 extends over 15 amino acids. Germline-derived CDR1 and CDR2 are MDHEN and SYDVKM. The CDR3 DNA sequence: TGTGCCAGCAGTTTGCCCATGGGACAGAACTATGGCTACACCTTC. Its protein product is CASSLPMGQNYGYTF.

CDR3 in amino acids: CASRRHINQPQHF. The CDR3 bases are TGTGCCAGCAGGAGACACATTAATCAGCCCCAGCATTTT. V and J are TRBV6-6 and TRBJ1-5; D not resolved. The CDR3 runs to 13 residues. CDR1 and CDR2 from the germline V gene are MNHNY and SVGAGI (reference sequence). The V end was cut by 6 bases, the J end by 4 bases, with 10 bases between.

The chain is built from TRBV7-9 and TRBJ1-2; no clear D gene. Trimming took off 4 bases at V and 8 bases at J, with 14 bases between the two ends. CDR1 SEHNR and CDR2 FQNEAQ come from the germline V gene (reference sequence). The CDR3 sequence is 13 residues long. The DNA for the CDR3 is TGTGCCAGCAGCTCAAACTACGTCATGGGCTACACCTTC. Translation gives CASSSNYVMGYTF.

This clone was observed once. The chain has TRBV29-1 and TRBJ2-1, with 11 nucleotides matching TRBD2. In germline, CDR1 is SQVTM, CDR2 ANQGSEA. Unmatched junction bases numbered 12, after V lost 6 bases and J lost 5 bases. The CDR3 has 16 amino acids. Here the CDR3 DNA reads TGCAGCGTCCAACAACTCGGGACTAGCGGAAACAATGAGCAGTTCTTC. Its translation: CSVQQLGTSGNNEQFF.

This chain links TRBV5-1 with TRBJ2-7; a possible D gene is TRBD2 (5 bases). The germline gives CDR1 SGHRS, CDR2 YFSETQ. V lost 0 bases and J lost 6, with 13 bases in between. The CDR3 has 14 amino acids. CDR3 DNA sequence: TGCGCCAGCAGCTTGGCTGTACTAGAAGGCGAGCAGTACTTC. Its translation is CASSLAVLEGEQYF.

This sequence joins TRBV5-3 and TRBJ2-3, with TRBD1 identical over 8 bases. TRBV5-3 is noted as an ORF with a role that remains uncertain. V shed 4 bases and J 6 bases; nucleotides not matched to a gene: 7. The CDR3 runs 14 residues. CDR3 sequence (DNA): TGTGCCAGAAGCCACCGGGACAGGTGGGATACGCAGTATTTT. Its protein is CARSHRDRWDTQYF.

The genes are TRBV28 and TRBJ2-3; 10 nucleotides match TRBD2. The CDR3 consists of 16 residues. Trimming took 5 bases from V and 2 from J; bases not matched to a gene: 7. From germline, CDR1 is MDHEN and CDR2 SYDVKM. The CDR3 here is CASSKQGLAYTDTQYF. The DNA of the CDR3 is TGTGCCAGCAGTAAACAGGGACTAGCGTACACAGATACGCAGTATTTT.

This chain uses TRBV7-6 with TRBJ2-3; 9 nucleotides match TRBD1. CDR3 size: 16 residues. V gave up 5 bases and J gave up 0 bases; unmatched junction bases: 6. Germline V lookup: CDR1 SGHVS, CDR2 FNYEAQ. Written as DNA, the CDR3 is TGTGCCAGCAGCCGACAGGGGGGGTACAGCACAGATACGCAGTATTTT. Translating gives CASSRQGGYSTDTQYF.

This chain connects TRBV27 to TRBJ2-5, with a possible D match to TRBD1 (5 bases). V dropped 3 bases and J dropped 4 bases, with 15 bases sitting between them. Germline V gene lookup returns CDR1 MNHEY and CDR2 SMNVEV (reference sequence). CDR3 length: 15 amino acids. CDR3 DNA: TGTGCCAGCAGTTTCGGACAACGCTTCGGAGAGACCCAGTACTTC. Translating gives CASSFGQRFGETQYF.

This chain links TRBV7-2 with TRBJ1-2, with D possibly TRBD1 on 6 matching bases. The CDR3 has 14 amino acids. V shed 3 bases and J shed 1 base, with 9 bases lying between them. Germline CDR1 and CDR2: SGHTA and FQGNSA. The CDR3 protein is CASSFYRDNYGYTF. As DNA, the CDR3 is TGTGCCAGCAGCTTTTACAGGGATAACTATGGCTACACCTTC. Looking up the rest from reference TRBV7-2 and TRBJ1-2 gives the full variable domain: GAGVSQSPSNKVTEKGKDVELRCDPISGHTALYWYRQSLGQGLEFLIYFQGNSAPDKSGLPSDRFSAERTGGSVSTLTIQRTQQEDSAVYLCASSFYRDNYGYTFGSGTRLTVV.

The J gene is TRBJ2-7, the V gene TRBV6-5, with a possible D match to TRBD1 (5 bases). Trimming removed 0 bases at V and 4 bases at J, with 13 bases between. The CDR3 runs to 15 residues. The V gene's germline CDR1 is MNHEY and CDR2 SVGAGI. The CDR3 is CASSYSRDSRYEQYF. CDR3 nucleotide sequence: TGTGCCAGCAGTTACTCTAGAGACAGCCGATACGAGCAGTACTTC.

The chain employs TRBV12-5 and TRBJ2-7; 12 nucleotides match TRBD2. Germline V gene data show CDR1 as LGHNT and CDR2 as FRNRAP. Germline trimming cut 6 bases from V and 0 bases from J; bases unmatched to any gene: 9. This CDR3 has 17 amino acids. CDR3 residues: CASGTSGRTFFSYEQYF. The DNA of the CDR3 is TGTGCTAGTGGAACTAGCGGGAGGACTTTTTTCTCCTACGAGCAGTACTTC. Filled out from reference TRBV12-5 and TRBJ2-7, the complete variable domain reads DARVTQTPRHKVTEMGQEVTMRCQPILGHNTVFWYRQTMMQGLELLAYFRNRAPLDDSGMPKDRFSAEMPDATLATLKIQPSEPRDSAVYFCASGTSGRTFFSYEQYFGPGTRLTVT.

This clone has only one observation. J is TRBJ2-3 and V is TRBV5-1; TRBD2 might be the D (6 bases). The CDR3 consists of 18 residues. Trimming left V 1 base short and J 2 bases short, with 20 bases between. The germline V gene encodes CDR1 SGHRS and CDR2 YFSETQ. CDR3 residues: CASSLKRESRTFTDTQYF. CDR3 in DNA: TGCGCCAGCAGCTTGAAACGGGAGTCTAGGACCTTCACAGATACGCAGTATTTT.

The table lists this clone with a count of one. The genes are TRBV19 and TRBJ2-1, with D perhaps matching TRBD2 (6 bases). V was shortened by 4 bases and J by 2 bases, with 15 bases between the two germline ends. The CDR3 runs to 16 residues. Germline V gene sequence: CDR1 LNHDA, CDR2 SQIVND (reference sequence). The CDR3 region has the DNA TGTGCCAGTAGTACAGGGACTTTTAGTACCTACAATGAGCAGTTCTTC. Its translation is CASSTGTFSTYNEQFF. The variable domain in full, completed from reference TRBV19 and TRBJ2-1, reads DGGITQSPKYLFRKEGQNVTLSCEQNLNHDAMYWYRQDPGQGLRLIYYSQIVNDFQKGDIAEGYSVSREKKESFPLTVTSAQKNPTAFYLCASSTGTFSTYNEQFFGPGTRLTVL.

V is TRBV10-2 and J is TRBJ1-2; 10 bases map to TRBD1. After removal of 6 bases from V and 6 bases from J, the junction contained 4 bases not matched to a gene. CDR1 WSHSY and CDR2 SAAADI come from the germline V gene. This CDR3 has 13 residues. In nucleotides, the CDR3 is TGCGCCAGCAGGCGGGACAGGGGAGATGGCTACACCTTC. Translated: CASRRDRGDGYTF.